This passage covers 15 T cell receptor beta chains from one sample sequenced in a study of beta chain features in type 1 diabetes. Study results and caveats: The study found moderately but significantly shorter TCRB CDR3s in all four CD4+ subsets of Type 1 diabetes patients.

Their antigens remain unidentified. Since all of the isolated RNA was reverse transcribed, expressed TCRB transcripts were what got sequenced. Only in-frame clones appear in the TCRdb table, and some are missing; sequencing was by immunoSEQ multiplex PCR. Altogether fewer than 450,000 clones are present, approximately 13% being singletons, with the ten largest covering about 0.016%. The source material was naive CD4+ T cells from blood. These receptors all come from a woman under 30 with type 1 diabetes.

The J gene is TRBJ2-1, the V gene TRBV9, with D perhaps matching TRBD1 (5 bases). Germline loops: CDR1 SGDLS, CDR2 YYNGEE. CDR3 length: 13 amino acids. Trimming left V 5 bases short and J 4 bases short, with 10 bases between. CDR3 coding DNA: TGTGCCAGCAGTAAGGACACTTACAATGAGCAGTTCTTC. Translation gives CASSKDTYNEQFF.

This clone has only a few counts. The gene calls are TRBV10-3 and TRBJ2-1; tentative D call: TRBD1 (5 bases). The CDR3 is 11 residues long. Trimming cost V 8 bases and J 8 bases, with 10 bases left between them. CDR1 and CDR2 from the germline V gene are ENHRY and SYGVKD. The DNA for the CDR3 is TGTGCCATCTCAGGGTTGGATGAGCAGTTCTTC. This gives the protein CAISGLDEQFF.

This clone has just a few counts. This specimen includes other DNA sequences encoding the same CDR3. The CDR3 sequence: CASRSLAGYNEQFF. As DNA, the CDR3 is TGCGCCAGCAGGTCGCTAGCGGGATACAATGAGCAGTTCTTC. The J gene is TRBJ2-1, the V gene TRBV5-1; 9 nucleotides agree with TRBD2. Germline V CDR1 and CDR2: SGHRS, YFSETQ. V was pared by 5 bases and J by 4 bases, with 4 bases of the junction left unmatched. The CDR3 sequence is 14 residues long. Variable domain in full (rest from reference TRBV5-1 and TRBJ2-1): KAGVTQTPRYLIKTRGQQVTLSCSPISGHRSVSWYQQTPGQGLQFLFEYFSETQRNKGNFPGRFSGRQFSNSRSEMNVSTLELGDSALYLCASRSLAGYNEQFFGPGTRLTVL.

The gene calls are TRBV28 and TRBJ1-2; perhaps TRBD1 as D (6 bases). Looked up from germline, CDR1 is MDHEN and CDR2 is SYDVKM. Trimming stripped 6 bases from V and 2 bases from J, with 25 bases between. The length of the CDR3 is 18 residues. DNA for the CDR3: TGTGCCAGCAGCTCCAATCTGTACAGGGACCCTAACAACTATGGCTACACCTTC. Its translation is CASSSNLYRDPNNYGYTF.

The rearrangement links TRBV6-5 to TRBJ2-5, with 7 bases matching TRBD2. The CDR3 runs to 12 residues. J gave up 5 bases and V 5 bases, and 2 bases lay outside the gene matches. Germline V gene sequence: CDR1 MNHEY, CDR2 SVGAGI. The CDR3 sequence: CASSREGETQYF. DNA of the CDR3: TGTGCCAGCAGTAGGGAGGGGGAGACCCAGTACTTC.

The rearrangement links TRBV5-4 to TRBJ1-1; D unresolved. This CDR3 is built from 13 residues. V lost 4 bases and J 7 bases, leaving 14 bases between the germline ends. Germline-derived CDR1 and CDR2 are SGHNT and YYREEE (reference sequence). As DNA, the CDR3 is TGTGCCAGCAGCCGGGAGGGCCCCTTTGAAGCTTTCTTT. It specifies CASSREGPFEAFF.

This clone was seen a few times. The chain couples TRBV10-3 to TRBJ1-4; TRBD1 aligns across 7 bases. This CDR3 spans 15 amino acids. J gave up 7 bases and V 1 base, and 6 bases lay outside the gene matches. Germline loops: CDR1 ENHRY, CDR2 SYGVKD. The CDR3 nucleotides read TGTGCCATCAGTGAGTACGACAGGGAACTTGAAAAACTGTTTTTT. This translates into CAISEYDRELEKLFF.

This clone was found a few times. J is TRBJ2-6 and V is TRBV7-2; TRBD1 aligns across 8 bases. V dropped 5 bases and J dropped 3; count of bases not matched to a gene: 12. This CDR3 comprises 18 residues. CDR1 is SGHTA, CDR2 FQGNSA, per germline. Here the CDR3 reads CASSQQGQAPFGANVLTF. The CDR3 DNA is TGTGCCAGCAGCCAGCAGGGACAGGCTCCCTTTGGGGCCAACGTCCTGACTTTC.

This clone was seen only a few times. J is TRBJ2-7 and V is TRBV27, with 8 bases fitting TRBD2. The J segment lost 0 bases and the V segment lost 2 bases, leaving 0 bases of the junction unmatched. Germline values: CDR1 MNHEY, CDR2 SMNVEV (reference sequence). The CDR3 extends over 14 amino acids. CDR3 sequence (DNA): TGTGCCAGCAGTTTAAGCGGGAGCTCCTACGAGCAGTACTTC. Encoded protein: CASSLSGSSYEQYF.

This clone was detected a few times. This sequence joins TRBV18 and TRBJ1-2; 7 bases match TRBD1. CDR1 and CDR2 (germline): KGHSH, LQKENI. After removal of 4 bases from V and 0 bases from J, the junction contained 2 bases not matched to a gene. The CDR3 covers 14 residues. The CDR3 bases are TGTGCCAGCTCACGGGGACAGACTAACTATGGCTACACCTTC. Its translation: CASSRGQTNYGYTF.

This clone was observed a few times. The V call is TRBV5-1, the J call TRBJ2-6; TRBD1 might be the D (5 bases). From germline, CDR1 is SGHRS and CDR2 YFSETQ. The CDR3 is made up of 17 amino acids. V was cut by 0 bases and J by 3 bases, with 13 bases left in between. CDR3 in amino acids: CASSLEVAGRGANVLTF. The DNA of the CDR3 is TGCGCCAGCAGCTTGGAAGTGGCAGGGCGTGGGGCCAACGTCCTGACTTTC.

This sequence joins TRBV21-1 and TRBJ2-7; the table calls TRBD2, which could not be checked here. TRBV21-1 is classified as a pseudogene. This CDR3 is 16 amino acids long. The CDR3 is CASSSSRLAGVYEQYV. The CDR3 DNA reads as TGTGCCAGCAGCAGTTCCCGACTAGCGGGAGTGTACGAGCAGTACGTC.

The chain recombines TRBV2 with TRBJ2-7; D gene uncertain. V was shortened by 6 bases and J by 6 bases, with 15 bases between the two germline ends. The germline V gene has CDR1 SNHLY and CDR2 FYNNEI. The CDR3 covers 13 residues. DNA for the CDR3: TGTGCCAGCAGGCCCTCCGCGGTGAGCGAGCAGTACGTC. Protein: CASRPSAVSEQYV.

The chain couples TRBV29-1 to TRBJ2-1, with 8 positions matching TRBD1. This CDR3 has 16 residues. The ends lost 3 bases at V and 4 bases at J; junction bases unmatched: 11. Germline V gene lookup returns CDR1 SQVTM and CDR2 ANQGSEA. The CDR3 bases are TGCAGCGTTGACTTGTCTGGACAGGGCTCGTACAATGAGCAGTTCTTC. It yields the protein CSVDLSGQGSYNEQFF.

The chain recombines TRBV4-1 with TRBJ2-2, with TRBD2 as a possible D gene (5 bases). V was pared by 1 base and J by 8 bases, with 5 bases between. Germline loops: CDR1 MGHRA, CDR2 YSYEKL. This CDR3 spans 12 amino acids. This CDR3 is CASSQGGGELFF. Written as DNA, the CDR3 is TGCGCCAGCAGCCAAGGAGGGGGGGAGCTGTTTTTT.